This is a list of T cell receptor beta chains from one sample in a study of blood T cells in healthy people across ages. TCRdb processed the 5' RACE reads anew with MiXCR; each CDR3 protein has one entry. The data hold some 1.5 million distinct CDR3 sequences, with under 30% observed a single time. Sequenced sample: blood. The receptors were sampled from a woman in her 30s in good health. Each CDR3 is given with its conserved first and last residue. A D gene is named only where the DNA matches it firmly. Clone sizes are given selectively: once, few, many, or a class where the clone is expanded.

d_gene | abundance | j_gene | v_gene | CDR3aa | CDR3nt
- | - | TRBJ2-4 | TRBV28 | CASSSVAGTAKNIQYF | TGTGCCAGCAGTTCAGTGGCGGGGACCGCCAAAAACATTCAGTACTTC
- | - | TRBJ1-4 | TRBV12-3/TRBV12-4 | CASSPGVATNEKLFF | TGTGCCAGCAGTCCAGGGGTCGCAACTAATGAAAAACTGTTTTTT
TRBD2 | - | TRBJ2-3 | TRBV12-3/TRBV12-4 | CASSLSSGRDTQYF | TGTGCCAGCAGTCTAAGTAGCGGGCGAGATACGCAGTATTTT
- | few | TRBJ2-7 | TRBV29-1 | CSVEDTRNYEQYF | TGCAGCGTTGAAGATACTAGAAACTACGAGCAGTACTTC
TRBD2 | few | TRBJ2-1 | TRBV12-3/TRBV12-4 | CASRELASNEQFF | TGTGCCAGCAGGGAACTAGCGTCCAATGAGCAGTTCTTC
- | - | TRBJ2-3 | TRBV10-3 | CAIMLGPSTDTQYF | TGTGCCATCATGTTGGGCCCTAGCACAGATACGCAGTATTTT
- | - | TRBJ1-5 | TRBV5-1 | CASRSGTDNQPQHF | TGCGCCAGCAGATCCGGGACGGATAATCAGCCCCAGCATTTT
TRBD2 | few | TRBJ2-5 | TRBV9 | CASSGRREGGTQYF | TGTGCCAGCAGCGGCAGGCGGGAGGGAGGGACCCAGTACTTC
- | - | TRBJ1-3 | TRBV29-1 | CCVEARLSSGNTIYF | TGCTGCGTTGAAGCCAGGCTAAGCTCTGGAAACACCATATATTTT
- | - | TRBJ2-5 | TRBV14 | CASSQERTSGQYF | TGTGCCAGCAGCCAAGAAAGGACCAGCGGGCAGTACTTC
TRBD2 | - | TRBJ2-4 | TRBV5-5 | CASSLFGTSAAKNIQYF | TGTGCCAGCAGCTTGTTTGGGACTAGCGCAGCCAAAAACATTCAGTACTTC
TRBD1 | few | TRBJ1-1 | TRBV9 | CASTLQGGTEAFF | TGTGCCAGCACTCTTCAGGGGGGTACTGAAGCTTTCTTT
- | few | TRBJ2-1 | TRBV28 | CASIPSYGGKDEQFF | TGTGCCAGCATACCCTCCTACGGAGGTAAAGATGAGCAGTTCTTC
- | many | TRBJ2-7 | TRBV24-1 | CATRRTGGAPGLAQVYSYEQYF | TGTGCCACCAGAAGGACAGGGGGCGCACCGGGACTAGCGCAGGTTTACTCCTACGAGCAGTACTTC
- | - | TRBJ2-7 | TRBV10-3 | CAVSKSDSLNSYEQYF | TGTGCCGTCAGCAAGTCGGACAGCCTCAACTCCTACGAGCAGTACTTC
TRBD1 | few | TRBJ2-7 | TRBV5-1 | CASSLSTGTGPYEQYF | TGCGCCAGCAGCTTGTCCACCGGGACAGGGCCCTACGAGCAGTACTTC
- | few | TRBJ1-2 | TRBV12-3/TRBV12-4 | CASSLKGSNYGYTF | TGTGCCAGCAGTTTAAAAGGAAGCAACTATGGCTACACCTTC
TRBD1 | - | TRBJ1-6 | TRBV27 | CASSLVGGWDSPLHF | TGTGCCAGCAGTTTAGTAGGGGGCTGGGATTCACCCCTCCACTTT
- | many | TRBJ2-5 | TRBV5-1 | CASSLASALRETQYF | TGCGCCAGCAGCTTGGCCTCGGCTCTAAGGGAGACCCAGTACTTC
- | few | TRBJ2-1 | TRBV5-5 | CASSLVSLASSYNEQFF | TGTGCCAGCAGCTTGGTTTCGCTGGCTAGCTCCTACAATGAGCAGTTCTTC
- | few | TRBJ1-1 | TRBV18 | CASSLNLGGEAFF | TGTGCCAGCTCACTCAACCTTGGCGGTGAAGCTTTCTTT
- | - | TRBJ2-2 | TRBV5-1 | CASSLAPPDRNTGELFF | TGCGCCAGCAGCTTGGCCCCACCGGACCGAAACACCGGGGAGCTGTTTTTT
- | - | TRBJ1-6 | TRBV6-6 | CASSYSGGRGNNLPLHF | TGTGCCAGCAGTTACTCGGGAGGCCGGGGAAATAATTTACCCCTCCACTTT
TRBD1 | - | TRBJ1-3 | TRBV7-6 | CASSMGQENSGNTIYF | TGTGCCAGCAGCATGGGACAGGAGAACTCTGGAAACACCATATATTTT
- | few | TRBJ2-5 | TRBV12-3/TRBV12-4 | CASKLLSPRGRETQYF | TGTGCCAGCAAGCTTTTAAGCCCGAGGGGCCGAGAGACCCAGTACTTC
- | few | TRBJ1-1 | TRBV20-1 | CSATPYTEAFF | TGCAGTGCAACACCCTACACTGAAGCTTTCTTT
- | few | TRBJ1-1 | TRBV10-3 | CAIRDNMGQGNTEAFF | TGTGCCATCAGGGACAATATGGGGCAGGGGAACACTGAAGCTTTCTTT